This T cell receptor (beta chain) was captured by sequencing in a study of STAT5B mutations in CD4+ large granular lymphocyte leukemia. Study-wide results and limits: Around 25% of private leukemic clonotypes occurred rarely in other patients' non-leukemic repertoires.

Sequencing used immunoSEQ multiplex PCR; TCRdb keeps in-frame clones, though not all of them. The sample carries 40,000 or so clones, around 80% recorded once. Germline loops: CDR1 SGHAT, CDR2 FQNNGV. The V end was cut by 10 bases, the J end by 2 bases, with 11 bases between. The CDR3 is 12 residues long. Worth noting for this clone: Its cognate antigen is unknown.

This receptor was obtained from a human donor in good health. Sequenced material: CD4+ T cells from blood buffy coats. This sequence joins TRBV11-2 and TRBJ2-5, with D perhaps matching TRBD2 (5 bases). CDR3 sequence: CATSGSQETQYF. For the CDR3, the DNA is TGTGCCACCTCGGGGTCTCAAGAGACCCAGTACTTC.